This record covers a single TCR beta chain. Its antigen is unknown. At one end the junction does not follow the germline gene, possibly because of a read error. This sample is drawn from a study of cytomegalovirus exposure and HLA in healthy donors. Study overall: Samples from HLA-typed donors yielded 85 million to 95 million unique TCRs in an early data release.

All the people who gave samples were healthy bone marrow donors. The study ran its PCR with 60 Vbeta and 13 Jbeta primers. Generated by immunoSEQ multiplex PCR, the TCRdb table keeps only in-frame clones and is missing some. The sample consists of about 89,000 clones, 85% of them appearing once. Study-wide findings and caveats: Usually a TCR sequence was rare, but some public TCRs were found in many donors.

The CDR3 is made up of 15 amino acids. Germline CDR1 reads KGHSH; CDR2 reads LQKENI. This sequence joins TRBV18 and TRBJ2-7; 9 positions match TRBD2. The sample was PBMCs. This TCR was sampled from a man aged 35 to 55 in good health and CMV-seropositive. CDR3 residues: CASSPRAGGTYEQSF. In DNA form, the CDR3 reads TGTGCCAGCTCACCACGGGCGGGAGGGACGTACGAGCAGTCCTTC.